This T cell receptor (beta chain) was identified in a study of cytomegalovirus exposure and HLA in healthy donors. About the research overall: A prior study identified 120 million or so unique TCR beta sequences from about 200 million T cells. In terms of ancestry, the Caucasian-associated cluster contained roughly four fifths of the approximately 400 genotyped donors.

Regarding the study as a whole: A few chains linked to CMV were shown in vitro to be specific for CMV antigens.

V lost 7 bases and J lost 4; bases outside the gene matches: 2. Germline V gene sequence: CDR1 SGHAT, CDR2 FQNNGV. The CDR3 length is 14 residues. Primers for the PCR totalled 60 Vbeta and 13 Jbeta. Assay used: immunoSEQ multiplex PCR; TCRdb lists only in-frame clones, some missing. Recorded for this sample: about 160,000 clones. About this clone itself: Its specificity is not known.

Nominally healthy donors provided the samples, though records likely missed some immune exposures. The specimen was PBMCs. The source is a woman aged 60 to 75 in good health and CMV-seronegative. The chain uses TRBV11-2 and TRBJ2-1; 12 bases are shared with TRBD2. The CDR3 loop is CASTSGGVYNEQFF. In DNA, the CDR3 is TGTGCCAGCACTAGCGGGGGGGTGTACAATGAGCAGTTCTTC.